A single sample gave rise to the 25 T cell receptor beta chains below, sequenced in a study of blood T cell repertoires in COVID-19. Assay: immunoSEQ multiplex PCR; the TCRdb copy retains only in-frame clones and omits some. The repertoire consists of almost 200,000 clones, with about 85% occurring once and the leading ten covering about 0.91%. The source material was peripheral blood. The receptors shown here come from a man between 60 and 75 years old with COVID-19, enrolled during active disease.

V gene TRBV15 combines with J gene TRBJ1-2, with TRBD1 matching 9 bases. V trimming: 0 bases; J trimming: 4 bases; junction bases outside the gene matches: 6. In germline, CDR1 is LNHNV, CDR2 YYDKDF (reference sequence). There are 16 residues in the CDR3. The CDR3 coding sequence is TGTGCCACCAGCAGAGATCCGGGACAGGGCTCCTATGGCTACACCTTC. Protein product: CATSRDPGQGSYGYTF.

This chain links TRBV9 with TRBJ2-5, with no clear D. Trimming removed 4 bases at V and 4 bases at J, with 11 bases between. The CDR3 is 13 amino acids. The V gene's germline CDR1 is SGDLS and CDR2 YYNGEE. CDR3 protein: CASSPQDGETQYF. The CDR3 DNA sequence: TGTGCCAGCAGCCCCCAGGATGGAGAGACCCAGTACTTC.

V gene TRBV10-2 combines with J gene TRBJ1-4; possible D gene TRBD1, 6 bases. Germline V CDR1 and CDR2: WSHSY, SAAADI. There are 13 residues in the CDR3. Trimming took off 3 bases at V and 8 bases at J, with 10 bases between the two ends. The CDR3 here is CASSDSRGEKLFF. The CDR3 DNA follows: TGCGCCAGCAGTGACAGCAGGGGAGAAAAACTGTTTTTT.

A note on this clone: The sample has other DNA sequences that encode this CDR3 too. V is TRBV9 and J is TRBJ2-7; unclear D gene. Germline loops: CDR1 SGDLS, CDR2 YYNGEE. V was shortened by 0 bases and J by 2 bases, with 12 bases between the two germline ends. The CDR3 consists of 15 residues. Here the CDR3 reads CASSVDPGSTYEQYF. The CDR3 DNA is TGTGCCAGCAGCGTAGATCCCGGGTCGACCTACGAGCAGTACTTC.

CDR3 in DNA: TGCGCCAGCAGCTCGGAGGGCAGCTCTAACTATGGCTACACCTTC. Amino acid sequence: CASSSEGSSNYGYTF. The gene calls are TRBV5-1 and TRBJ1-2; D remains ambiguous. The V end lost 3 bases, the J end lost 0 bases, and 12 bases lay between the germline ends. In germline, CDR1 is SGHRS, CDR2 YFSETQ. The CDR3 covers 15 residues.

As regards this clone: Other DNA variants within this sample encode the same CDR3. The J gene is TRBJ2-2, the V gene TRBV5-1, with 7 bases lining up with TRBD1. CDR1 and CDR2 (germline): SGHRS, YFSETQ. The V segment lost 0 bases and the J segment 1 base; nucleotides outside the gene matches: 0. The CDR3 sequence is 15 residues long. CDR3 protein: CASSLGQGNTGELFF. In DNA, the CDR3 is TGCGCCAGCAGCTTGGGACAGGGGAACACCGGGGAGCTGTTTTTT. The variable domain in full, with the rest retrieved from reference TRBV5-1 and TRBJ2-2, is KAGVTQTPRYLIKTRGQQVTLSCSPISGHRSVSWYQQTPGQGLQFLFEYFSETQRNKGNFPGRFSGRQFSNSRSEMNVSTLELGDSALYLCASSLGQGNTGELFFGEGSRLTVL.

The gene calls are TRBV19 and TRBJ2-7; 7 nucleotides align to TRBD1. J gave up 2 bases and V 5 bases, and 6 bases lay outside the gene matches. This CDR3 is 14 amino acids long. Looked up from germline, CDR1 is LNHDA and CDR2 is SQIVND (reference sequence). CDR3 protein: CASSFGTETYEQYF. As DNA, the CDR3 is TGTGCCAGTAGTTTCGGGACAGAGACCTACGAGCAGTACTTC.

The chain employs TRBV30 and TRBJ2-3; the D is unclear. CDR3 size: 16 residues. The germline V and J ends were trimmed by 1 base and 3 bases, with 17 bases remaining between them. Germline CDR1 reads GTSNPN; CDR2 reads SVGIG (reference sequence). In nucleotides, the CDR3 is TGTGCCTGGAGTGGGTCTCGTGAGGATCCAACAGATACGCAGTATTTT. This codes for CAWSGSREDPTDTQYF.

The rearrangement links TRBV7-8 to TRBJ1-1; TRBD1 agrees at 9 bases. J gave up 5 bases and V 3 bases, and 13 bases lay outside the gene matches. The CDR3 runs to 17 residues. Germline CDR1 is SGHVS and CDR2 is FQNEAQ. This CDR3 is CASSFIPGQGQGTEAFF. Written as DNA, the CDR3 is TGTGCCAGCAGCTTTATTCCGGGACAGGGACAAGGAACTGAAGCTTTCTTT.

There are a few counts of this clone. The gene calls are TRBV12-3 or TRBV12-4 and TRBJ2-1; a possible D gene is TRBD1 (6 bases). The CDR3 is 13 residues long. Between the trimmed V and J ends, which lost 7 bases and 5 bases, there was a span of 12 bases. DNA for the CDR3: TGTGCCAGCAAAGGGGGAGTGGACAATGAGCAGTTCTTC. Its translation is CASKGGVDNEQFF.

V and J are TRBV2 and TRBJ1-6; D is perhaps TRBD1 (5 bases). The germline V and J ends were trimmed by 9 bases and 8 bases, with 8 bases remaining between them. CDR1 and CDR2 (germline): SNHLY, FYNNEI. The CDR3 runs 11 residues. The chain's CDR3 is CASEGDSPLHF. The CDR3 bases are TGTGCCAGTGAAGGGGATTCACCCCTCCACTTT.

The chain uses TRBV3-1 (or the pseudogene TRBV3-2) and TRBJ1-4; unclear D gene. Trimming removed 4 bases from V and 1 base from J, with 10 bases in between. CDR3 length: 15 residues. Per the germline V gene, CDR1 is LGHDT and CDR2 is YNNKEL (reference sequence). CDR3 loop: CASSLRGGTNEKLFF. The CDR3 DNA sequence: TGTGCCAGCAGCCTCCGGGGAGGAACTAATGAAAAACTGTTTTTT.

This clone was found once. The chain links TRBV27 to TRBJ1-2, with a tentative D call TRBD1 (6 bases). The CDR3 has 14 residues. V was trimmed by 4 bases and J by 3 bases, leaving 12 bases between them. Germline V gene sequence: CDR1 MNHEY, CDR2 SMNVEV (reference sequence). This CDR3 reads CASSSGVVDYGYTF. The CDR3 nucleotides are TGTGCCAGCAGTTCAGGGGTTGTCGACTATGGCTACACCTTC.

This clone was found a few times. The rearrangement uses TRBV10-1 and TRBJ1-6, with 7 bases that match TRBD1. Trimming at V came to 5 bases and at J to 9 bases, leaving 4 bases not matched to a gene. Germline CDR1 and CDR2: WNHNN and SYGVQD (reference sequence). The CDR3 extends over 13 amino acids. CDR3 amino acids: CASSSAGGSPLHF. The CDR3 DNA is TGCGCCAGCAGTTCTGCAGGGGGTTCACCCCTCCACTTT.

The rearrangement links TRBV5-1 to TRBJ2-3; D gene uncertain. The V end lost 3 bases, the J end lost 2 bases, and 7 bases lay between the germline ends. Germline values: CDR1 SGHRS, CDR2 YFSETQ. The CDR3 is 13 residues long. The CDR3 spells CASSSVPTDTQYF. The CDR3 nucleotides are TGCGCCAGCAGCTCAGTACCCACAGATACGCAGTATTTT.

The rearrangement links TRBV7-9 to TRBJ2-4; TRBD1 aligns across 8 bases. Germline assignment: CDR1 SEHNR and CDR2 FQNEAQ (reference sequence). CDR3 size: 14 residues. V lost 3 bases to trimming and J lost 4 bases; unmatched junction nucleotides: 2. In DNA form, the CDR3 reads TGTGCCAGCAGCTTCGGACAGGGAAAAAACATTCAGTACTTC. This encodes CASSFGQGKNIQYF.

The DNA for the CDR3 is TGTGCCAGCAGCTTAAACAAAAACTACGAGCAGTACTTC. Translating gives CASSLNKNYEQYF. V is TRBV11-2 and J is TRBJ2-7; D is unresolved. In germline, CDR1 is SGHAT, CDR2 FQNNGV. The CDR3 is made up of 13 amino acids. The V gene lost 2 bases and the J gene lost 3 bases, with 8 bases spanning the gap. Based on the CDR3 plus reference TRBV11-2 and TRBJ2-7, the full variable domain is EAGVAQSPRYKIIEKRQSVAFWCNPISGHATLYWYQQILGQGPKLLIQFQNNGVVDDSQLPKDRFSAERLKGVDSTLKIQPAKLEDSAVYLCASSLNKNYEQYFGPGTRLTVT.

This clone was recorded a few times. The gene calls are TRBV11-2 and TRBJ1-2; 9 nucleotides agree with TRBD1. This CDR3 spans 15 amino acids. Germline lookup yields CDR1 SGHAT and CDR2 FQNNGV. J was trimmed by 7 bases and V by 0 bases; bases with no gene match: 6. CDR3 sequence (DNA): TGTGCCAGCAGCTTAGAACAGGGGGCGCTTGGTGGCTACACCTTC. Translating gives CASSLEQGALGGYTF.

The genes are TRBV27 and TRBJ2-7, with 7 bases fitting TRBD1. This CDR3 region has 14 residues. CDR1 and CDR2 from the germline V gene are MNHEY and SMNVEV (reference sequence). Losses at the gene ends were 7 bases for V and 0 bases for J; bases not matched to a gene: 6. This CDR3 reads CASTSTGSSYEQYF. CDR3 DNA: TGTGCCAGCACCTCGACAGGGAGCTCCTACGAGCAGTACTTC.

This clone was seen a handful of times. The chain carries TRBV4-3 and TRBJ2-6; 7 bases are shared with TRBD1. The trim removed 8 bases at V and 2 bases at J, leaving 3 bases unmatched. Germline CDR1 reads LGHNA; CDR2 reads YSLEER. The CDR3 is made up of 14 amino acids. The CDR3: CASARGTGANVLTF. DNA of the CDR3: TGCGCCAGCGCCAGGGGGACTGGGGCCAACGTCCTGACTTTC.

Regarding this clone: Germline is not matched at one junction end, which may reflect a read error. The V call is TRBV5-6, the J call TRBJ1-6, with D tentatively TRBD1 (6 bases). Germline CDR1 SGHDT, CDR2 YYEEEE. The CDR3 covers 14 residues. The CDR3 region has the DNA TGTGCCAGCAGGTTGGGCAGGGGACGATCACCCCTCCACTTT. Translation gives CASRLGRGRSPLHF.

The chain joins TRBV18 to TRBJ1-3; the D gene is possibly TRBD1 (5 bases). Per the germline V gene, CDR1 is KGHSH and CDR2 is LQKENI. The ends were cut back, 3 bases at V and 4 bases at J, with 16 bases in the middle. The length of the CDR3 is 16 residues. DNA for the CDR3: TGTGCCAGCTCACCGTCTCCAGGGTCTCAAGGAAACACCATATATTTT. It is translated as CASSPSPGSQGNTIYF.

The table lists this clone with a count of one. The J gene is TRBJ2-2, the V gene TRBV6-1, with 7 bases that match TRBD2. Trimming took 0 bases from V and 0 from J; bases not matched to a gene: 4. The germline V gene has CDR1 MNHNS and CDR2 SASEGT. CDR3 length: 17 residues. CDR3 sequence reads: CASSEAFGGTNTGELFF. In nucleotides, the CDR3 is TGTGCCAGCAGTGAAGCTTTCGGGGGGACGAACACCGGGGAGCTGTTTTTT.

The chain joins TRBV7-2 to TRBJ2-7, with a tentative D call TRBD1 (6 bases). The V end lost 4 bases, the J end lost 2 bases, and 12 bases lay between the germline ends. CDR3 length: 14 residues. Germline CDR1 SGHTA, CDR2 FQGNSA. CDR3 in amino acids: CASSSGQNAYEQYF. For the CDR3, the DNA is TGTGCCAGCAGCTCCGGACAGAACGCCTACGAGCAGTACTTC.

The genes are TRBV7-9 and TRBJ1-2; no reliable D call. V was cut by 1 base and J by 8 bases, with 5 bases left in between. The CDR3 totals 11 residues. Germline V gene lookup returns CDR1 SEHNR and CDR2 FQNEAQ (reference sequence). The CDR3 is CASSLVGGYTF. The DNA for the CDR3 is TGTGCCAGCAGCTTAGTCGGGGGCTACACCTTC.